Shown below are 2 T cell receptor beta chains from a single sample sequenced in a study of blood T cell repertoires in COVID-19. TCRdb keeps only in-frame clones here, not all; method: immunoSEQ multiplex PCR. This sample yields about 190,000 clones, of which 90% are seen a single time; roughly 0.56% belongs to the top ten. Sequenced sample: peripheral blood. These receptors all stem from a man aged 45-65 years with acute or convalescent COVID-19.

The sample holds many counts of this clone. The CDR3 sequence: CASRGQGGAPLHF. DNA for the CDR3: TGTGCCAGCAGGGGACAGGGAGGAGCACCCCTCCACTTT. This chain joins TRBV6-5 and TRBJ1-6; 9 nucleotides align to TRBD1. Trimming removed 6 bases from V and 11 bases from J; junction bases left unmatched: 5. This CDR3 is 13 amino acids long. Germline lookup yields CDR1 MNHEY and CDR2 SVGAGI.

This clone was observed a single time. CDR3 sequence reads: CASKTSGINTGELFF. CDR3 DNA: TGTGCCAGCAAGACTAGCGGGATAAACACCGGGGAGCTGTTTTTT. This chain joins TRBV4-2 and TRBJ2-2; 11 bases line up with TRBD2. The CDR3 spans 15 residues. The germline CDR1 and CDR2 sequences are LGHNA and YNFKEQ. With 7 bases clipped from V and 2 bases from J, the junction kept 3 bases outside the gene matches.